These 17 T cell receptor beta chains were sequenced from one sample in a study of cytomegalovirus exposure and HLA in healthy donors. PCR employed 60 Vbeta and 13 Jbeta primers. TCRdb's table, derived via immunoSEQ multiplex PCR, lists solely in-frame clones and lacks some. This sample has about 88,000 clones, with 90% found just once. The specimen was PBMCs. Receptors originate from a man between 18 and 35 years old in good health and CMV-seronegative.

This sequence joins TRBV5-1 and TRBJ2-2, with 8 bases aligning to TRBD1. The CDR3 runs to 16 residues. The junction had 11 bases not matched to a gene; V was cut back by 4 bases and J by 6 bases. In germline, CDR1 is SGHRS, CDR2 YFSETQ. CDR3 nucleotide sequence: TGCGCCAGCAGCCGGACAGGGCGAATTAGGGCCGGGGAGCTGTTTTTT. As protein: CASSRTGRIRAGELFF.

This clone was observed once. The genes are TRBV14 and TRBJ2-1; 10 nucleotides line up with TRBD2. This CDR3 comprises 18 residues. The V gene's germline CDR1 is SGHDN and CDR2 FVKESK. Germline trimming cut 2 bases from V and 3 bases from J; bases unmatched to any gene: 10. CDR3 sequence (DNA): TGTGCCAGCAGCCAACTCCTCGCTAGCGGGAGTCTCTACAATGAGCAGTTCTTC. Encoded protein: CASSQLLASGSLYNEQFF.

This clone has only one observation. V and J are TRBV5-1 and TRBJ2-5; 9 nucleotides align to TRBD1. CDR1 SGHRS and CDR2 YFSETQ come from the germline V gene. V dropped 7 bases and J dropped 4; count of bases not matched to a gene: 11. The CDR3 extends over 15 amino acids. The CDR3 protein is CASGQQGAGGETQYF. CDR3 in DNA: TGCGCCAGCGGACAACAGGGGGCAGGGGGAGAGACCCAGTACTTC.

This chain joins TRBV28 and TRBJ2-2, with D perhaps matching TRBD2 (5 bases). This CDR3 region has 17 residues. Between the trimmed V and J ends, which lost 6 bases and 7 bases, there was a span of 24 bases. CDR1 is MDHEN and CDR2 is SYDVKM in the germline V gene. The CDR3 coding sequence is TGTGCCAGCAGCCCCCCACTAGGAACGGTTCTCTACGGGGAGCTGTTTTTT. Encoded protein: CASSPPLGTVLYGELFF. The full variable domain, rest sourced from reference TRBV28 and TRBJ2-2, is DVKVTQSSRYLVKRTGEKVFLECVQDMDHENMFWYRQDPGLGLRLIYFSYDVKMKEKGDIPEGYSVSREKKERFSLILESASTNQTSMYLCASSPPLGTVLYGELFFGEGSRLTVL.

The chain recombines TRBV25-1 with TRBJ1-6; 10 nucleotides line up with TRBD1. The germline CDR1 and CDR2 sequences are MGHDK and SYGVNS. With V trimmed by 3 bases and J by 7 bases, 9 bases remained unmatched. The CDR3 runs to 17 residues. The CDR3 reads CASSETGGTAGNSPLHF. CDR3 DNA: TGTGCCAGCAGTGAGACAGGGGGCACGGCGGGAAATTCACCCCTCCACTTT.

This rearrangement joins TRBV4-3 to TRBJ2-3; 7 nucleotides match TRBD1. Looked up from germline, CDR1 is LGHNA and CDR2 is YSLEER. The CDR3 has 13 amino acids. The trim removed 0 bases at V and 8 bases at J, leaving 2 bases unmatched. In nucleotides, the CDR3 is TGCGCCAGCAGCCAAGATGAGGGGGCTACGCAGTATTTT. It encodes CASSQDEGATQYF.

This sequence joins TRBV7-2 and TRBJ2-7; 8 bases align to TRBD1. V lost 6 bases, J lost 2 bases, and 9 bases stayed unmatched. The germline CDR1 and CDR2 sequences are SGHTA and FQGNSA. There are 15 residues in the CDR3. The CDR3 here is CASSLTGQGPYEQYF. Here the CDR3 DNA reads TGTGCCAGCAGTCTAACAGGACAGGGACCCTACGAGCAGTACTTC.

This clone came up once. The chain recombines TRBV19 with TRBJ1-4; D remains unclear. The CDR3 contains 14 residues. Per germline, CDR1 LNHDA and CDR2 SQIVND (reference sequence). V was trimmed by 3 bases and J by 0 bases, leaving 5 bases between them. CDR3: CASSIRATNEKLFF. The CDR3 bases are TGTGCCAGTAGTATCCGTGCAACTAATGAAAAACTGTTTTTT.

The chain carries TRBV7-2 and TRBJ2-7; D possibly corresponds to TRBD1 (5 bases). Germline CDR1 and CDR2: SGHTA and FQGNSA. V gave up 6 bases and J gave up 0 bases, with 27 bases separating them. The CDR3 covers 19 residues. The CDR3 DNA sequence: TGTGCCAGCAGACGCGCCAGGCAGGGCCCACAAGCCTCCTCCTACGAGCAGTACTTC. Protein: CASRRARQGPQASSYEQYF.

The CDR3 sequence: CASSEATGADTQYF. CDR3 in DNA: TGTGCCAGCAGTGAAGCTACAGGGGCAGATACGCAGTATTTT. This chain links TRBV6-1 with TRBJ2-3; 7 nucleotides agree with TRBD1. The CDR3 consists of 14 residues. Trimming at V came to 0 bases and at J to 4 bases, leaving 1 base not matched to a gene. Per the germline V gene, CDR1 is MNHNS and CDR2 is SASEGT.

This clone was counted only a few times. This specimen includes other DNA sequences encoding the same CDR3. The chain couples TRBV30 to TRBJ1-2, with 10 bases aligning to TRBD1. CDR1 and CDR2 from the germline V gene are GTSNPN and SVGIG (reference sequence). The CDR3 loop spans 13 amino acids. J gave up 8 bases and V 2 bases, and 5 bases lay outside the gene matches. In nucleotides, the CDR3 is TGTGCCTGGAGTACCCGGGACAGGGGAGGCTACACCTTC. Translating gives CAWSTRDRGGYTF.

J is TRBJ2-7 and V is TRBV5-1; unclear D gene. The CDR3 is made up of 14 amino acids. V dropped 5 bases and J dropped 0 bases, with 12 bases sitting between them. Per the germline V gene, CDR1 is SGHRS and CDR2 is YFSETQ. CDR3 sequence (DNA): TGCGCCAGCAGACCACGATCGAGCTCCTACGAGCAGTACTTC. This codes for CASRPRSSSYEQYF.

The V gene is TRBV6-5, the J gene TRBJ2-7, with TRBD1 as a possible D gene (6 bases). CDR3 size: 13 residues. V lost 5 bases and J 3 bases, leaving 11 bases between the germline ends. Germline V gene sequence: CDR1 MNHEY, CDR2 SVGAGI. CDR3 coding DNA: TGTGCCAGCAGTGTGGACAGTGGCTACGAGCAGTACTTC. It codes for CASSVDSGYEQYF.

This clone came up a few times. The chain uses TRBV28 and TRBJ2-5, with a weak D call TRBD2 (7 bases). Trimming removed 1 base from V and 5 bases from J, with 17 bases in between. Germline V gene data show CDR1 as MDHEN and CDR2 as SYDVKM. This CDR3 contains 16 residues. The CDR3, as DNA: TGTGCCAGCAGTTTATCTGTTGGGGGGGCGCGGGAGACCCAGTACTTC. Its protein product is CASSLSVGGARETQYF.

With respect to this clone: A read error may produce the germline difference seen at one junction end. The chain employs TRBV18 and TRBJ2-7; possible D gene TRBD1, 6 bases. The CDR3 runs 14 residues. Germline CDR1 reads KGHSH; CDR2 reads LQKENI. CDR3 amino acids: CASSPQLTGTTPRF. CDR3 DNA sequence: TGTGCCAGCTCACCTCAATTAACCGGGACAACGCCTCGCTTC. The whole variable domain, filled in from reference TRBV18 and TRBJ2-7, reads NAGVMQNPRHLVRRRGQEARLRCSPMKGHSHVYWYRQLPEEGLKFMVYLQKENIIDESGMPKERFSAEFPKEGPSILRIQQVVRGDSAAYFCASSPQLTGTTPRFGPGTRLTVT.

Remarks on this clone: A junction end diverges from the germline sequence, so it may reflect a read error. The chain joins TRBV23-1 to TRBJ2-7; 10 bases are shared with TRBD1. TRBV23-1 is annotated as an ORF whose role is uncertain. This CDR3 is built from 11 residues. CDR3 bases: TGCGCCAGCAGACCCGGACAGGGGGTCCCTTTC. Translating gives CASRPGQGVPF.

This chain links TRBV5-1 with TRBJ2-1, with 10 bases that match TRBD2. CDR1 is SGHRS and CDR2 is YFSETQ in the germline V gene. J was trimmed by 5 bases and V by 4 bases; bases with no gene match: 3. The CDR3 is 14 amino acids. CDR3 sequence: CASSGLAENNEQFF. CDR3 coding DNA: TGCGCCAGCAGCGGACTAGCGGAAAACAATGAGCAGTTCTTC.